This T cell receptor beta chain appears in the sequencing data of a study of response to subunit inactivated influenza vaccine. Per germline, CDR1 SGHKS and CDR2 YYEKEE (reference sequence). Trimming shortened V by 8 bases and J by 3 bases, and 15 bases separated the two germline ends. CDR3 length: 14 residues. TCRdb passed the RT-PCR reads through MiXCR, listing each CDR3 protein once. The repertoire includes approximately 490,000 distinct CDR3 sequences, around 7.9% of them detected once, and around 13% sits in the top ten. Study findings and constraints: Seasonal influenza vaccination, on each occasion, was suggested by the authors to recruit few new T cells.

A note on this clonotype: What it binds is unknown. A read error is possible here, since a much larger clone lies one base away.

This sequence was found in a man aged 50-75 years who received an inactivated influenza vaccine. This chain joins TRBV5-5 and TRBJ1-5; D perhaps matches TRBD1 (5 bases). The sample in question was PBMCs from blood, obtained around 25 months after vaccination. CDR3 loop: CARSPGLTNQPQHF. The CDR3 DNA reads as TGTGCCAGAAGCCCGGGACTGACCAATCAGCCCCAGCATTTT.